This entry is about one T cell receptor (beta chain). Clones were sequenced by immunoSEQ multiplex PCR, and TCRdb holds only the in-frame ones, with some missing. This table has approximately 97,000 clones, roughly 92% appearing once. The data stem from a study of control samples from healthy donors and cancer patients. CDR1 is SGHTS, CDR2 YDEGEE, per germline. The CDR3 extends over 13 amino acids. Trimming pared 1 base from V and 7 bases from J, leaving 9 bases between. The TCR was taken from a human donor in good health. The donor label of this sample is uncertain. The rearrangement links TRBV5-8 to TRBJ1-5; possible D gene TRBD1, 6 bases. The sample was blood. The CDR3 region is CASSLNREQPQHF. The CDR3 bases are TGTGCCAGCAGCTTGAACAGGGAGCAGCCCCAGCATTTT.